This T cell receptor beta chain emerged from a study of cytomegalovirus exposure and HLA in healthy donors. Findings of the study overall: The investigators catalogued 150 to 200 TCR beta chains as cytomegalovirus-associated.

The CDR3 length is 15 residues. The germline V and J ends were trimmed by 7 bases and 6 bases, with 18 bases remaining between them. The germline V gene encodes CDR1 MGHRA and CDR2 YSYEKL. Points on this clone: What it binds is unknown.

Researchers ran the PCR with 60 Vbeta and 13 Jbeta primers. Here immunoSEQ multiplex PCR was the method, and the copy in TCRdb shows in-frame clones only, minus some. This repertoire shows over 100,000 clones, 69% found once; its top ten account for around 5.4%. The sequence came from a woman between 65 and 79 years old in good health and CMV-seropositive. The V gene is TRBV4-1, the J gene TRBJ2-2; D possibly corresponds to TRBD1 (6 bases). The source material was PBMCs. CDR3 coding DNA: TGCGCCAGCACACAGGGCATTAATCTGTCCGGGGAGCTGTTTTTT. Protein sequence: CASTQGINLSGELFF.